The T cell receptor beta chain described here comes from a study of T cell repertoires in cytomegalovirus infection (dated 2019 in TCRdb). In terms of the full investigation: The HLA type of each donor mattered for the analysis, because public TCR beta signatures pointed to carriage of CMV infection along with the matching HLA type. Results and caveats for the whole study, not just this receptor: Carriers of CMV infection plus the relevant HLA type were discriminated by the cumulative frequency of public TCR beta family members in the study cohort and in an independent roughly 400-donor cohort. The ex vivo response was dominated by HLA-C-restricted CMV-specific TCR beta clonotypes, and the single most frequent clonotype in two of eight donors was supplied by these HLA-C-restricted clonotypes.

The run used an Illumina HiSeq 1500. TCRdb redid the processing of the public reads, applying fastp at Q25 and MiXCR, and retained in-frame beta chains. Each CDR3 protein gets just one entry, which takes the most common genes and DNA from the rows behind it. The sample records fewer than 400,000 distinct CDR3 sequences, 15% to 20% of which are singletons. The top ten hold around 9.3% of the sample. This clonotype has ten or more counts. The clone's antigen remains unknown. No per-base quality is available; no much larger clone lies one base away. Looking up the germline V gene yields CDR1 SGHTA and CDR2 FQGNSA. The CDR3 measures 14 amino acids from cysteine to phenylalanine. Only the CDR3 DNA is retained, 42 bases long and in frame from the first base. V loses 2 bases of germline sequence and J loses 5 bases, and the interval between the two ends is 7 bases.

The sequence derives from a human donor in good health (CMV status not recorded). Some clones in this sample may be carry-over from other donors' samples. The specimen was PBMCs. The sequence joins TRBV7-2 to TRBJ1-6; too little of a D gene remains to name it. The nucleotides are TGTGCCAGCAGCTTAAAGAGAGATAATTCACCCCTCCACTTT. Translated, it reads CASSLKRDNSPLHF.